This is a list of T cell receptor beta chains from one sample in a study of T cell responses to AZD1222 COVID-19 vaccine. Profiled with immunoSEQ multiplex PCR; TCRdb holds only in-frame clones, not every one. The data contain about 79,000 clones, about four fifths of them seen just once; the ten biggest clones take up about 1.3%. This sample comprised peripheral blood, obtained 28 days after the second AZD1222 dose. Receptors were obtained from an adult who received the AZD1222 COVID-19 vaccine. Both conserved end residues are part of each CDR3. D genes are given only for firm matches.

v_gene: TRBV6-2/TRBV6-3
len: 14
d_gene: NA
j_gene: TRBJ2-1
CDR3aa: CASSYSSGNNEQFF

v_gene: TRBV5-1
len: 15
d_gene: NA
j_gene: TRBJ2-2
CDR3aa: CASSIGTDNTGELFF

v_gene: TRBV7-2
len: 15
d_gene: TRBD2
j_gene: TRBJ2-1
CDR3aa: CASRALAGGPDEQFF

v_gene: TRBV28
len: 14
d_gene: TRBD1
j_gene: TRBJ1-2
CDR3aa: CASSSWGTVPGYTF

v_gene: TRBV7-3
len: 14
d_gene: NA
j_gene: TRBJ1-1
CDR3aa: CASSLGSMNTEAFF

v_gene: TRBV25-1
len: 15
d_gene: TRBD1
j_gene: TRBJ1-2
CDR3aa: CASGPSGQANYGYTF

v_gene: TRBV6-5
len: 15
d_gene: TRBD1
j_gene: TRBJ2-7
CDR3aa: CASDPFRDREGEQYF

v_gene: TRBV7-9
len: 18
d_gene: TRBD2
j_gene: TRBJ2-7
CDR3aa: CASSSQPGLAGVGPEQYF

v_gene: TRBV12-5
len: 15
d_gene: TRBD1
j_gene: TRBJ2-7
CDR3aa: CASGSRQGSGYEQYF

v_gene: TRBV9
len: 14
d_gene: TRBD1
j_gene: TRBJ1-4
CDR3aa: CASSARTGREKLFF

v_gene: TRBV19
len: 14
d_gene: TRBD1
j_gene: TRBJ1-5
CDR3aa: CASSSRQGRSPQHF

v_gene: TRBV7-2
len: 14
d_gene: NA
j_gene: TRBJ1-1
CDR3aa: CASSLDGATTEAFF

v_gene: TRBV18
len: 13
d_gene: NA
j_gene: TRBJ2-7
CDR3aa: CASSPPMSYEQYF

v_gene: TRBV11-2
len: 17
d_gene: NA
j_gene: TRBJ1-2
CDR3aa: CASSFDRGHGFNYGYTF

v_gene: TRBV3-1/TRBV3-2
len: 13
d_gene: NA
j_gene: TRBJ1-1
CDR3aa: CASSSTRNTEAFF

v_gene: TRBV7-2
len: 14
d_gene: NA
j_gene: TRBJ1-1
CDR3aa: CASMGRVEITEAFF

v_gene: TRBV5-1
len: 14
d_gene: NA
j_gene: TRBJ2-2
CDR3aa: CASSGGRGTGELFF

v_gene: TRBV7-2
len: 16
d_gene: NA
j_gene: TRBJ2-2
CDR3aa: CASSSLRTDTTGELFF

v_gene: TRBV6-1
len: 11
d_gene: NA
j_gene: TRBJ2-7
CDR3aa: CASSPNREQYF

v_gene: TRBV27
len: 15
d_gene: NA
j_gene: TRBJ1-1
CDR3aa: CASSLSGGRNTEAFF

v_gene: TRBV12-3/TRBV12-4
len: 13
d_gene: NA
j_gene: TRBJ2-7
CDR3aa: CASTKTGPYEQYF

v_gene: TRBV30
len: 17
d_gene: TRBD2
j_gene: TRBJ2-1
CDR3aa: CAWNEGLAVLGYNEQFF

v_gene: TRBV20-1
len: 10
d_gene: NA
j_gene: TRBJ2-7
CDR3aa: CSARVYEQYF

v_gene: TRBV6-1
len: 12
d_gene: NA
j_gene: TRBJ2-7
CDR3aa: CASSDLIYEQYF

v_gene: TRBV28
len: 13
d_gene: NA
j_gene: TRBJ1-1
CDR3aa: CASRPPGGTEAFF

v_gene: TRBV10-3
len: 13
d_gene: NA
j_gene: TRBJ1-1
CDR3aa: CAISESLNTEAFF

v_gene: TRBV5-6
len: 11
d_gene: NA
j_gene: TRBJ2-7
CDR3aa: CASSRDSEQYF

v_gene: TRBV9
len: 14
d_gene: TRBD1
j_gene: TRBJ1-1
CDR3aa: CASSPRTGQSEAFF

v_gene: TRBV5-4
len: 14
d_gene: TRBD2
j_gene: TRBJ2-1
CDR3aa: CASSSSGRAGEQFF

v_gene: TRBV9
len: 14
d_gene: NA
j_gene: TRBJ1-3
CDR3aa: CASSVGDSGNTIYF

v_gene: TRBV27
len: 14
d_gene: NA
j_gene: TRBJ2-5
CDR3aa: CASSFRAPQETQYF

v_gene: TRBV28
len: 15
d_gene: TRBD2
j_gene: TRBJ2-7
CDR3aa: CASRRPGGLGYEQYF

v_gene: TRBV5-4
len: 18
d_gene: TRBD2
j_gene: TRBJ2-7
CDR3aa: CASSPGTSGRGVWYEQYF

v_gene: TRBV4-2
len: 16
d_gene: NA
j_gene: TRBJ2-1
CDR3aa: CASSQEITGPYNEQFF

v_gene: TRBV14
len: 16
d_gene: NA
j_gene: TRBJ2-6
CDR3aa: CASSRDHPSGANVLTF

v_gene: TRBV6-2/TRBV6-3
len: 11
d_gene: NA
j_gene: TRBJ1-2
CDR3aa: CASSPNYGYTF

v_gene: TRBV18
len: 14
d_gene: NA
j_gene: TRBJ1-1
CDR3aa: CASSSGMGNTEAFF

v_gene: TRBV7-2
len: 15
d_gene: TRBD1
j_gene: TRBJ2-4
CDR3aa: CASSFVRGPKNIQYF

v_gene: TRBV5-1
len: 16
d_gene: NA
j_gene: TRBJ1-1
CDR3aa: CASSLGDFSPNTEAFF

v_gene: TRBV6-4
len: 16
d_gene: TRBD2
j_gene: TRBJ2-1
CDR3aa: CASSEPAGVVPNEQFF

v_gene: TRBV4-2
len: 15
d_gene: NA
j_gene: TRBJ2-1
CDR3aa: CASSQGGQWNNEQFF

v_gene: TRBV15
len: 15
d_gene: NA
j_gene: TRBJ2-5
CDR3aa: CATSRDLTWQETQYF

v_gene: TRBV28
len: 15
d_gene: NA
j_gene: TRBJ2-7
CDR3aa: CASRRGTDASYEQYF

v_gene: TRBV19
len: 14
d_gene: NA
j_gene: TRBJ2-7
CDR3aa: CASSSGGGSYEQYF

v_gene: TRBV28
len: 14
d_gene: TRBD1
j_gene: TRBJ1-5
CDR3aa: CASTIQGSGQPQHF

v_gene: TRBV27
len: 16
d_gene: TRBD2
j_gene: TRBJ2-3
CDR3aa: CASSLSRGGNTDTQYF